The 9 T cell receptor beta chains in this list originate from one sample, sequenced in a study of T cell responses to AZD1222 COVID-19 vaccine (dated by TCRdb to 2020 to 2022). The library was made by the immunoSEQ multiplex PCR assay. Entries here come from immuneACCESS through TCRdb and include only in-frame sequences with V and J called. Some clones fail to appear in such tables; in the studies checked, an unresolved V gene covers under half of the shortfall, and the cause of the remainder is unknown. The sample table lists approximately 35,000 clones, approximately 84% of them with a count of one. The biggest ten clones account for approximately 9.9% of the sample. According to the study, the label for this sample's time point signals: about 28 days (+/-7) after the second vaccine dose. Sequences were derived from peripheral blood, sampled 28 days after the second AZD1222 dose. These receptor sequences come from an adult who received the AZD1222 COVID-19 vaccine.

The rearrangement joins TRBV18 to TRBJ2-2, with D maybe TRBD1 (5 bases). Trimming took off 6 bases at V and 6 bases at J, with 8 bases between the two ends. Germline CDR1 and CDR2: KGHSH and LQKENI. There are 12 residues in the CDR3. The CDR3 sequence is CASSQGSGELFF. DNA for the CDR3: TGTGCCAGCTCGCAGGGTTCCGGGGAGCTGTTTTTT.

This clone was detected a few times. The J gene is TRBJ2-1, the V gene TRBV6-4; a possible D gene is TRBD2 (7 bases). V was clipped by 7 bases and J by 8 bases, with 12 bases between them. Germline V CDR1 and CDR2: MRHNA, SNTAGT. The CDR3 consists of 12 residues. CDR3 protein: CASKRGGDEQFF. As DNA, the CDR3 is TGTGCCAGCAAAAGGGGGGGCGATGAGCAGTTCTTC.

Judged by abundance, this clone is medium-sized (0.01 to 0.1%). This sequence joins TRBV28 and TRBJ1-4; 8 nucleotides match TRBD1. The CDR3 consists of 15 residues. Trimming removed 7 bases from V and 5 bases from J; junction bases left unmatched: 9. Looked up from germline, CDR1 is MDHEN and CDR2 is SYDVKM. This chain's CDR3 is CASTPGTGPNEKLFF. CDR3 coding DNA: TGTGCCAGCACCCCGGGGACAGGCCCAAATGAAAAACTGTTTTTT.

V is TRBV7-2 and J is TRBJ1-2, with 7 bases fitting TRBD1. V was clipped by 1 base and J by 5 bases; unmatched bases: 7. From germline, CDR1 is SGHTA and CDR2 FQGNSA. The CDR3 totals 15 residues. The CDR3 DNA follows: TGTGCCAGCAGCTTAGTAGGGGCAGGGGGTTATGGCTACACCTTC. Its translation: CASSLVGAGGYGYTF.

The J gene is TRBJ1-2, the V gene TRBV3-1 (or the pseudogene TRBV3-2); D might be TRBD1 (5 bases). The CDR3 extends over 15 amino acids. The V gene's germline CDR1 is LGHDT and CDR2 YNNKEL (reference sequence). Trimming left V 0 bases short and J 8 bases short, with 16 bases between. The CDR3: CASSQDSQGGRGYTF. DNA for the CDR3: TGTGCCAGCAGCCAAGATTCGCAGGGTGGTAGAGGCTACACCTTC.

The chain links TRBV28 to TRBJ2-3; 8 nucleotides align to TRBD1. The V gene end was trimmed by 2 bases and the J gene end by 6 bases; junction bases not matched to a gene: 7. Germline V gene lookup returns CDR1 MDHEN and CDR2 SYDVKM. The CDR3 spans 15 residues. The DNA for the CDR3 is TGTGCCAGCAGTTTAGTTTCAGGGGGCAGGGATACGCAGTATTTT. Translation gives CASSLVSGGRDTQYF.

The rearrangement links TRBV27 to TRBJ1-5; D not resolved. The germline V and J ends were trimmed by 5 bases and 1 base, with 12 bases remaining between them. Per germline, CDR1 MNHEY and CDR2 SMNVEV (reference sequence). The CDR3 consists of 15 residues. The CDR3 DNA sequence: TGTGCCAGCAGTCCAACTTTGGGAAGCAATCAGCCCCAGCATTTT. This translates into CASSPTLGSNQPQHF.

The CDR3 loop is CASSWGFEAFF. CDR3 coding DNA: TGTGCCAGCAGCTGGGGATTTGAAGCTTTCTTT. This chain links TRBV7-2 with TRBJ1-1; D is uncertain. This CDR3 contains 11 residues. Germline lookup yields CDR1 SGHTA and CDR2 FQGNSA. The V end lost 4 bases, the J end lost 7 bases, and 7 bases lay between the germline ends.

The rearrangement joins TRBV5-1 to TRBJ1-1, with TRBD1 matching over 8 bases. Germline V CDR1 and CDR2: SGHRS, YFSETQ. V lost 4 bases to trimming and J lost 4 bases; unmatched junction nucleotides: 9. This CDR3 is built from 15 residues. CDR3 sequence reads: CASSPPRTGITEAFF. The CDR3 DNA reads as TGCGCCAGCAGCCCACCCCGGACAGGGATCACTGAAGCTTTCTTT. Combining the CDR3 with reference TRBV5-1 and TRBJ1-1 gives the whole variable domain KAGVTQTPRYLIKTRGQQVTLSCSPISGHRSVSWYQQTPGQGLQFLFEYFSETQRNKGNFPGRFSGRQFSNSRSEMNVSTLELGDSALYLCASSPPRTGITEAFFGQGTRLTVV.